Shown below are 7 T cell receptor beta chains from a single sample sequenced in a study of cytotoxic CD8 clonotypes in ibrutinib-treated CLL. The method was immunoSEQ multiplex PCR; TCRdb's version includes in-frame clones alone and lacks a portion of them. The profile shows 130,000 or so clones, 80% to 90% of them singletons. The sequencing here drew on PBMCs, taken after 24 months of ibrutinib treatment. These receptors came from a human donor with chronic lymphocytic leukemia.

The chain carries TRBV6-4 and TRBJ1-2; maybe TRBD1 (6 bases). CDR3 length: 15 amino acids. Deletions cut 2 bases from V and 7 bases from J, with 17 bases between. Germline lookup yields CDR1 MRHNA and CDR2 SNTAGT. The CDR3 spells CASSDRRGGEGGYTF. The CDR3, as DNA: TGTGCCAGCAGTGACCGACGAGGGGGAGAAGGTGGCTACACCTTC.

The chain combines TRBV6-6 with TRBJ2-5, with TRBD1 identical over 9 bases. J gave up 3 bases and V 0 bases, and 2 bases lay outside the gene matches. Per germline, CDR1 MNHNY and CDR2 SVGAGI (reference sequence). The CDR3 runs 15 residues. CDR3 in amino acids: CASSYSGTGKETQYF. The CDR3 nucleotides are TGTGCCAGCAGTTACTCCGGGACAGGGAAAGAGACCCAGTACTTC.

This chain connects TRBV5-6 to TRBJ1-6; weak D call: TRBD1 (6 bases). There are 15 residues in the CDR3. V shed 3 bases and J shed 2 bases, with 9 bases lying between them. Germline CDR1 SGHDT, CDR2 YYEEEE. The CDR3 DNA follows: TGTGCCAGCAGCTCACAGGGAACCTATAATTCACCCCTCCACTTT. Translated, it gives CASSSQGTYNSPLHF.

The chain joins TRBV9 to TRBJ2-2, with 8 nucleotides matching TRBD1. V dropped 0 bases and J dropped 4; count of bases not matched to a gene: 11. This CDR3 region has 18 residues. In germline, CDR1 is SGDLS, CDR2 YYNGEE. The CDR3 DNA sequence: TGTGCCAGCAGCGTAGCTGTTCGACAGGGGCTTAGCACCGGGGAGCTGTTTTTT. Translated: CASSVAVRQGLSTGELFF. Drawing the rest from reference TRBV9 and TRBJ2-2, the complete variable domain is DSGVTQTPKHLITATGQRVTLRCSPRSGDLSVYWYQQSLDQGLQFLIQYYNGEERAKGNILERFSAQQFPDLHSELNLSSLELGDSALYFCASSVAVRQGLSTGELFFGEGSRLTVL.

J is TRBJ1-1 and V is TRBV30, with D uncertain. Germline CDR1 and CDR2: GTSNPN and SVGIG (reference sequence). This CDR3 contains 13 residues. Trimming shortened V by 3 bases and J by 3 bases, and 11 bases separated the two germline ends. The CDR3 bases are TGTGCCTGGAGGCAAGGTAGGGACACTGAAGCTTTCTTT. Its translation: CAWRQGRDTEAFF.

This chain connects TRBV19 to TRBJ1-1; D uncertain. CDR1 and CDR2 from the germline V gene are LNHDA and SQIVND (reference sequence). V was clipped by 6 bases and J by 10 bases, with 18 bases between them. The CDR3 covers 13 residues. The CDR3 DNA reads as TGTGCCAGTAGCGCTTCACGGGGAAATGGAGCTTTCTTT. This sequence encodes CASSASRGNGAFF.

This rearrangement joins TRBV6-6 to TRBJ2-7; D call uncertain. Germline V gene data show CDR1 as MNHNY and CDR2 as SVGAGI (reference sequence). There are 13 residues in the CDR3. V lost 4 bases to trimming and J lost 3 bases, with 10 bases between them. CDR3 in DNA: TGTGCCAGCAGTTTGAGGCAGCACTACGAGCAGTACTTC. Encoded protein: CASSLRQHYEQYF.